Shown below are 32 T cell receptor beta chains from a single sample sequenced in a study of human T cells and chemical hapten exposure. TCRdb recomputed calls from the RACE reads with MiXCR, one row per CDR3 protein. In the table there are 330,000 or so distinct CDR3 sequences, nearly 6.5% of which are singletons. As to time point: patch test 2, 6 weeks after DPC sensitization. Treatment meaning: therapeutic diphenylcyclopropenone sensitization with weekly scalp DPC. This specimen was whole blood, taken in connection with sensitization to the hapten diphenylcyclopropenone (DPC). The receptors were sampled from a woman aged 18 to 35 with alopecia areata. Some clones in this sample may be carry-over from other donors' samples.

This clonotype was counted ten times or more. The chain uses TRBV7-2 and TRBJ2-7; D may be TRBD1 (6 bases). Trimming took off 2 bases at V and 0 bases at J, with 11 bases between the two ends. CDR1 and CDR2 from the germline V gene are SGHTA and FQGNSA. CDR3 size: 15 residues. The CDR3 region has the DNA TGTGCCAGCAGCTTAAAGGCAGGGGACTCCTACGAGCAGTACTTC. Amino acids: CASSLKAGDSYEQYF. The entire variable domain, with the rest obtained from reference TRBV7-2 and TRBJ2-7, is as follows: GAGVSQSPSNKVTEKGKDVELRCDPISGHTALYWYRQSLGQGLEFLIYFQGNSAPDKSGLPSDRFSAERTGGSVSTLTIQRTQQEDSAVYLCASSLKAGDSYEQYFGPGTRLTVT.

This clonotype occurred many times. The chain combines TRBV20-1 with TRBJ1-1; D possibly corresponds to TRBD1 (5 bases). CDR1 and CDR2 (germline): DFQATT, SNEGSKA (reference sequence). The CDR3 totals 17 residues. Trimming took off 0 bases at V and 1 base at J, with 18 bases between the two ends. The CDR3 protein is CSARDLAGTGPNTEAFF. The CDR3 DNA is TGCAGTGCTAGAGATCTGGCGGGAACAGGCCCGAACACTGAAGCTTTCTTT.

This clonotype was counted many times. The gene calls are TRBV6-2 or TRBV6-3 and TRBJ1-2, with unresolved D. Germline V gene lookup returns CDR1 MNHEY and CDR2 SVGEGT. The V and J ends lost 2 bases and 0 bases respectively, with 7 bases between them. This CDR3 region has 14 residues. The CDR3 nucleotides read TGTGCCAGCAGTTACACTCCGTCTAACTATGGCTACACCTTC. Amino acids: CASSYTPSNYGYTF.

The table lists this clonotype with a few counts. The genes are TRBV11-2 and TRBJ2-1, with D possibly matching TRBD2 (6 bases). V was trimmed by 4 bases and J by 4 bases, leaving 14 bases between them. The germline gives CDR1 SGHAT, CDR2 FQNNGV. The CDR3 is 15 amino acids. CDR3 in DNA: TGTGCCAGCAGCTCTACCGGGACTTTGTACAATGAGCAGTTCTTC. This sequence encodes CASSSTGTLYNEQFF.

This clonotype was counted many times. The rearrangement links TRBV7-9 to TRBJ2-6; the D is unclear. The CDR3 length is 17 residues. V was trimmed by 1 base and J by 0 bases, leaving 10 bases between them. Germline V lookup: CDR1 SEHNR, CDR2 FQNEAQ (reference sequence). This chain's CDR3 is CASSLDDAPSGANVLTF. CDR3 nucleotide sequence: TGTGCCAGCAGCTTAGATGACGCTCCCTCTGGGGCCAACGTCCTGACTTTC.

This chain joins TRBV11-1 and TRBJ2-1; weak D call: TRBD2 (5 bases). Germline lookup yields CDR1 SGHAT and CDR2 FQDESV (reference sequence). The CDR3 is 12 amino acids. The germline V and J ends were trimmed by 5 bases and 8 bases, with 10 bases remaining between them. The CDR3 sequence is CASSQDSYEQFF. The CDR3 nucleotides read TGTGCCAGCAGCCAGGACTCTTATGAGCAGTTCTTC. The whole variable domain, remainder taken from reference TRBV11-1 and TRBJ2-1, is EAEVAQSPRYKITEKSQAVAFWCDPISGHATLYWYRQILGQGPELLVQFQDESVVDDSQLPKDRFSAERLKGVDSTLKIQPAELGDSAMYLCASSQDSYEQFFGPGTRLTVL.

There are a few counts of this clonotype. In nucleotides, the CDR3 is TGTGCCAGCAGCCAATTTGCACTAGCGGGGGGATACAATGAGCAGTTCTTC. Residues: CASSQFALAGGYNEQFF. This rearrangement joins TRBV3-1 to TRBJ2-1; 12 bases fit TRBD2. This CDR3 is built from 17 residues. In germline, CDR1 is LGHDT, CDR2 YNNKEL (reference sequence). V shed 2 bases, J shed 4 bases, and the junction held 6 bases outside the gene matches.

This clonotype was recorded at least ten times. CDR3 region: CASSLGENMNTEAFF. DNA for the CDR3: TGTGCCAGCAGCTTAGGGGAGAATATGAACACTGAAGCTTTCTTT. The J gene is TRBJ1-1, the V gene TRBV7-6; D ambiguous. Germline loops: CDR1 SGHVS, CDR2 FNYEAQ. V was shortened by 1 base and J by 0 bases, with 9 bases between the two germline ends. CDR3 size: 15 residues.

This clonotype showed up just a few times. V gene TRBV7-9 combines with J gene TRBJ2-4; 8 bases fit TRBD2. The CDR3 has 21 residues. The V gene end was trimmed by 3 bases and the J gene end by 0 bases; junction bases not matched to a gene: 19. CDR1 is SEHNR, CDR2 FQNEAQ, per germline (reference sequence). The CDR3 sequence: CASSFSPTASGPLLAKNIQYF. The CDR3, as DNA: TGTGCCAGCAGCTTTTCGCCGACTGCTAGCGGGCCCCTTCTAGCCAAAAACATTCAGTACTTC. Drawing the rest from reference TRBV7-9 and TRBJ2-4, the complete variable domain is DTGVSQNPRHKITKRGQNVTFRCDPISEHNRLYWYRQTLGQGPEFLTYFQNEAQLEKSRLLSDRFSAERPKGSFSTLEIQRTEQGDSAMYLCASSFSPTASGPLLAKNIQYFGAGTRLSVL.

The chain recombines TRBV12-3 or TRBV12-4 with TRBJ1-6; no reliable D call. Trimming shortened V by 3 bases and J by 9 bases, and 9 bases separated the two germline ends. CDR3 length: 13 residues. In DNA form, the CDR3 reads TGTGCCAGCAGTTTTAATTCGTTTTCACCCCTCCACTTT. Encoded protein: CASSFNSFSPLHF.

The sample holds many counts of this clonotype. The gene calls are TRBV12-3 or TRBV12-4 and TRBJ2-1; D gene unclear. The ends were cut back, 0 bases at V and 0 bases at J, with 9 bases in the middle. This CDR3 contains 16 residues. The CDR3 DNA reads TGTGCCAGCAGTTTAGCGAGTCCTAGCTCCTACAATGAGCAGTTCTTC. It translates to CASSLASPSSYNEQFF.

In this sample, this clonotype turned up many times. The chain uses TRBV12-3 or TRBV12-4 and TRBJ1-1; D remains unclear. This CDR3 spans 15 amino acids. Trimming removed 2 bases from V and 1 base from J, with 11 bases in between. In DNA, the CDR3 is TGTGCCAGCAGTTTACGGGCTCTGGGGAACACTGAAGCTTTCTTT. Translated, it gives CASSLRALGNTEAFF.

This chain links TRBV7-2 with TRBJ2-7, with 9 bases that match TRBD1. The J segment lost 6 bases and the V segment lost 5 bases, leaving 11 bases of the junction unmatched. The V gene's germline CDR1 is SGHTA and CDR2 FQGNSA. The CDR3 has 15 amino acids. CDR3 DNA: TGTGCCAGCAGCCAATGGGACAGGGCGGCCCCCGAGCAGTACTTC. Translation: CASSQWDRAAPEQYF.

This clonotype was counted a few times. V gene TRBV28 combines with J gene TRBJ2-7, with D perhaps TRBD2 (6 bases). The CDR3 runs to 15 residues. Germline V gene sequence: CDR1 MDHEN, CDR2 SYDVKM. Trimming removed 2 bases from V and 3 bases from J, with 14 bases in between. The CDR3 region has the DNA TGTGCCAGCAGTTTAGGAGGGGCCCGGGACTACGAGCAGTACTTC. Its protein product is CASSLGGARDYEQYF.

This clonotype was detected a few times. This chain joins TRBV20-1 and TRBJ2-3; the D gene could be TRBD1 or TRBD2 (5 bases each). The germline V gene has CDR1 DFQATT and CDR2 SNEGSKA (reference sequence). With 6 bases removed from V and 4 bases from J, the gap between germline ends came to 26 bases. This CDR3 contains 17 residues. This chain's CDR3 is CSAPPGLDPPVADTQYF. The CDR3 nucleotides read TGCAGTGCCCCCCCGGGGCTAGACCCTCCCGTCGCAGATACGCAGTATTTT.

Here the CDR3 DNA reads TGTGCCAGCAGCGTAAGCGGGGGGGCCGGAGAGACCCAGTACTTC. Translation: CASSVSGGAGETQYF. The chain has TRBV9 and TRBJ2-5; 10 nucleotides align to TRBD2. This CDR3 has 15 residues. V was pared by 1 base and J by 4 bases, with 4 bases of the junction left unmatched. CDR1 SGDLS and CDR2 YYNGEE come from the germline V gene.

This clonotype came up many times. V usage is TRBV20-1 and J usage is TRBJ2-3; D is perhaps TRBD2 (5 bases). With 5 bases removed from V and 1 base from J, the gap between germline ends came to 7 bases. Germline CDR1 is DFQATT and CDR2 is SNEGSKA (reference sequence). The CDR3 length is 12 residues. CDR3 in amino acids: CSAGSRTDTQYF. CDR3 sequence (DNA): TGCAGTGCTGGGAGTCGCACAGATACGCAGTATTTT.

This clonotype was seen many times. The V gene is TRBV2, the J gene TRBJ2-3; TRBD2 matches 12 bases. V lost 5 bases, J lost 2 bases, and 5 bases stayed unmatched. Germline-derived CDR1 and CDR2 are SNHLY and FYNNEI. The CDR3 covers 16 residues. The CDR3 spells CASSPRTSGVTDTQYF. The CDR3 DNA sequence: TGTGCCAGCAGTCCCAGGACTAGCGGGGTCACAGATACGCAGTATTTT.

This clonotype was seen only a few times. This chain connects TRBV13 to TRBJ2-3; TRBD2 agrees at 10 bases. The CDR3 spans 17 residues. The germline gives CDR1 PRHDT, CDR2 FYEKMQ (reference sequence). The V and J ends lost 3 bases and 2 bases, in that order; junction bases with no gene match: 8. Written as DNA, the CDR3 is TGTGCCAGCAGCTTCATAAGCGGGGGGGTTTCCACAGATACGCAGTATTTT. It yields the protein CASSFISGGVSTDTQYF.

This clonotype has at least ten counts. The chain uses TRBV7-2 and TRBJ2-3, with D uncertain. Trimming pared 1 base from V and 4 bases from J, leaving 9 bases between. The CDR3 covers 14 residues. Germline values: CDR1 SGHTA, CDR2 FQGNSA. CDR3 sequence (DNA): TGTGCCAGCAGCTTAGGCGGCTCCCCAGATACGCAGTATTTT. This encodes CASSLGGSPDTQYF.

There are a few counts of this clonotype. This chain links TRBV7-2 with TRBJ2-7; D is ambiguous. V was shortened by 2 bases and J by 2 bases, with 13 bases between the two germline ends. CDR1 is SGHTA, CDR2 FQGNSA, per germline. This CDR3 spans 15 amino acids. The CDR3: CASSLFSEIAYEQYF. CDR3 DNA sequence: TGTGCCAGCAGCTTATTTTCAGAAATAGCCTACGAGCAGTACTTC.

The sample holds many counts of this clonotype. The J gene is TRBJ2-1, the V gene TRBV11-3, with 10 bases that match TRBD2. The V and J ends lost 5 bases and 6 bases, in that order; junction bases with no gene match: 7. The CDR3 extends over 15 amino acids. Germline CDR1 reads SGHNT; CDR2 reads YENEEA. CDR3 sequence reads: CASSAGTSAFNEQFF. The CDR3 DNA reads TGTGCCAGCAGCGCGGGGACTAGCGCCTTCAATGAGCAGTTCTTC.

The chain recombines TRBV25-1 with TRBJ2-5, with a tentative D call TRBD1 (5 bases). The CDR3 sequence is 13 residues long. Trimming removed 7 bases at V and 2 bases at J, with 11 bases between. The V gene's germline CDR1 is MGHDK and CDR2 SYGVNS. The CDR3, as DNA: TGTGCCAGCACTGACGACAGTCAAGAGACCCAGTACTTC. Translated, it gives CASTDDSQETQYF. Using reference TRBV25-1 and TRBJ2-5 for the parts outside the CDR3, the full variable domain is EADIYQTPRYLVIGTGKKITLECSQTMGHDKMYWYQQDPGMELHLIHYSYGVNSTEKGDLSSESTVSRIRTEHFPLTLESARPSHTSQYLCASTDDSQETQYFGPGTRLLVL.

This clonotype was observed many times. The chain carries TRBV20-1 and TRBJ2-7; 10 nucleotides agree with TRBD1. This CDR3 is 15 amino acids long. V was pared by 5 bases and J by 5 bases, with 12 bases of the junction left unmatched. The germline CDR1 and CDR2 sequences are DFQATT and SNEGSKA (reference sequence). CDR3 sequence reads: CSALSRGQGTDEQYF. In DNA form, the CDR3 reads TGCAGTGCTTTGAGCCGGGGACAGGGGACCGACGAGCAGTACTTC.

V usage is TRBV4-3 and J usage is TRBJ2-3; tentatively, D is TRBD2 (5 bases). Germline V lookup: CDR1 LGHNA, CDR2 YSLEER. V was shortened by 0 bases and J by 4 bases, with 14 bases between the two germline ends. The CDR3 has 16 amino acids. The CDR3 region has the DNA TGCGCCAGCAGCCAAGATGCCCGAGGGCTGGCAGATACGCAGTATTTT. Amino acid sequence: CASSQDARGLADTQYF.

This clonotype has only a few counts. The chain links TRBV19 to TRBJ2-1; D gene ambiguous. CDR3 size: 13 residues. Trimming removed 0 bases at V and 9 bases at J, with 9 bases between. Germline lookup yields CDR1 LNHDA and CDR2 SQIVND (reference sequence). CDR3 amino acids: CASSIDTVTEQFF. For the CDR3, the DNA is TGTGCCAGTAGTATAGATACAGTCACTGAGCAGTTCTTC.

This sequence joins TRBV7-2 and TRBJ2-1; 12 nucleotides agree with TRBD2. Per the germline V gene, CDR1 is SGHTA and CDR2 is FQGNSA. Trimming removed 7 bases from V and 6 bases from J; junction bases left unmatched: 4. This CDR3 is built from 14 residues. CDR3 protein: CASTLTSGGNEQFF. CDR3 in DNA: TGTGCCAGCACCCTGACTAGCGGGGGCAATGAGCAGTTCTTC.

This clonotype appeared many times. The V and J genes are TRBV4-3 and TRBJ1-4; 7 nucleotides align to TRBD1. V shed 0 bases, J shed 8 bases, and the junction held 12 bases outside the gene matches. Germline CDR1 reads LGHNA; CDR2 reads YSLEER. The CDR3 is made up of 17 amino acids. Written as DNA, the CDR3 is TGCGCCAGCAGCCAAGATAAGGGGACAGCCCATTTCGAAAAACTGTTTTTT. It specifies CASSQDKGTAHFEKLFF.

This clonotype appeared a few times. This chain joins TRBV3-1 and TRBJ1-2, with unresolved D. The CDR3 length is 14 residues. V was pared by 1 base and J by 4 bases, with 10 bases between. Germline values: CDR1 LGHDT, CDR2 YNNKEL (reference sequence). The DNA for the CDR3 is TGTGCCAGCAGCCAAGTGGCGGGAGCCTATGGCTACACCTTC. It specifies CASSQVAGAYGYTF.

Ten or more counts support this clonotype. CDR3 bases: TGCAGTGCACCCCCCCTAGCGGGGACGTTGGAGACCCAGTACTTC. This codes for CSAPPLAGTLETQYF. The chain recombines TRBV20-1 with TRBJ2-5; 9 positions agree with TRBD2. Germline lookup yields CDR1 DFQATT and CDR2 SNEGSKA (reference sequence). The CDR3 has 15 amino acids. Trimming took 6 bases from V and 5 from J; bases not matched to a gene: 13.

With regard to this clonotype: A much larger clone lies one base from this, so it may be a read error. This chain uses TRBV6-2 or TRBV6-3 with TRBJ1-5; tentatively, D is TRBD1 (5 bases). From germline, CDR1 is MNHEY and CDR2 SVGEGT. The CDR3 runs to 15 residues. V was clipped by 6 bases and J by 1 base, with 13 bases between them. CDR3: CASRRGPISNQPQHF. As DNA, the CDR3 is TGTGCCAGCAGACGGGGACCCATCAGCAATCAGCCCCAGCATTTT.

In this sample, this clonotype turned up many times. The rearrangement joins TRBV7-2 to TRBJ1-1, with D unclear. The germline V and J ends were trimmed by 6 bases and 4 bases, with 12 bases remaining between them. Per the germline V gene, CDR1 is SGHTA and CDR2 is FQGNSA. This CDR3 has 13 residues. In DNA, the CDR3 is TGTGCCAGCAGTCCCTCGAAGGGCACTGAAGCTTTCTTT. Its protein product is CASSPSKGTEAFF.